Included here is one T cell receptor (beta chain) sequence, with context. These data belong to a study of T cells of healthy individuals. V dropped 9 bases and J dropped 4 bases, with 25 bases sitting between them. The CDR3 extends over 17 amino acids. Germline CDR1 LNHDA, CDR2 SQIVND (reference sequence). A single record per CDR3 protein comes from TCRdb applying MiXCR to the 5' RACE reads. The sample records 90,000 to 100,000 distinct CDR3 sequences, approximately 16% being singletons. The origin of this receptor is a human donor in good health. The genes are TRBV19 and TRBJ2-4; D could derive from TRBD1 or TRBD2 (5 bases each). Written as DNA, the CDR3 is TGTGCCAGCCGCGTAACCCATACCGGGACGGGGAAAAACATTCAGTACTTC. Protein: CASRVTHTGTGKNIQYF.